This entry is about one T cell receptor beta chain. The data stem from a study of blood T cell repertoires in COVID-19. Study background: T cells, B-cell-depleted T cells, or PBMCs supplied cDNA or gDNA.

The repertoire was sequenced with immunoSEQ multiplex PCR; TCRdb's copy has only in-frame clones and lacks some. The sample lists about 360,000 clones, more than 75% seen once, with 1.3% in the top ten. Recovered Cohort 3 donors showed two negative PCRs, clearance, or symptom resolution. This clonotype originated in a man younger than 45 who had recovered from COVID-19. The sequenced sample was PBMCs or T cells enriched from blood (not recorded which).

The CDR3 region is CASSQDWANSYEQYF. CDR3 bases: TGTGCCAGCAGCCAAGATTGGGCTAACTCCTACGAGCAGTACTTC. The chain combines TRBV4-2 with TRBJ2-7; D is ambiguous. CDR3 size: 15 residues. V lost 0 bases, J lost 0 bases, and 9 bases lay in between. CDR1 is LGHNA, CDR2 YNFKEQ, per germline.